This T cell receptor beta chain was recovered during a study of shared clonotypes between healthy human individuals. CDR3 length equals 14 residues. The ends were cut back, 0 bases at V and 8 bases at J, with 13 bases in the middle. Germline V gives CDR1 LNHNV, CDR2 YYDKDF (reference sequence). Study outcomes and limitations: Among donors, clonotype sharing was expected to be affected by sequencing depth.

Concerning this clone: The antigen is not known.

The data were produced by immunoSEQ multiplex PCR, yet TCRdb's version contains in-frame clones alone and is incomplete. The data contain about 2 million clones, over 85% of them seen just once; the ten biggest clones take up 0.13%. Sample: naive CD4+ T cells sorted from blood. Specified subset: CD45RA+ positively selected. The TCR was taken from a man between 18 and 35 years old in good health. The chain combines TRBV15 with TRBJ1-1; no clear D gene. The CDR3 DNA is TGTGCCACCAGCAGAGATTTAGGAGCTTCGGAAGCTTTCTTT. Protein product: CATSRDLGASEAFF.